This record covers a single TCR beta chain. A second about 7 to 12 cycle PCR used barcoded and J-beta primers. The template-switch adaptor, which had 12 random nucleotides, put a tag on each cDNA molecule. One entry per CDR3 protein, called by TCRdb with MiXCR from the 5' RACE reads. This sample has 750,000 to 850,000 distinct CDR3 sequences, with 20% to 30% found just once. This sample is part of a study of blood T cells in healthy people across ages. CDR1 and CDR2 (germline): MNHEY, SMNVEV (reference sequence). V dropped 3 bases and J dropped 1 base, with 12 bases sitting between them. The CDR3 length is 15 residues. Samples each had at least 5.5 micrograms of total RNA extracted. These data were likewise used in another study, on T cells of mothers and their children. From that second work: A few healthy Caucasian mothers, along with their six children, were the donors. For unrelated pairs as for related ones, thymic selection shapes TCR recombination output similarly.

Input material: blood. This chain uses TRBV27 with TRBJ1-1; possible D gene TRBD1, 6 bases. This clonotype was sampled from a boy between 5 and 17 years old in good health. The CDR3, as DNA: TGTGCCAGCAGTTTGGGGGGGGGCTGGAACACTGAAGCTTTCTTT. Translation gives CASSLGGGWNTEAFF.